This TCR beta chain was recovered during a study of blood T cell repertoires in COVID-19. About the research overall: The cDNA or gDNA used as material had been derived from T cells, B-cell-depleted T cells, or PBMCs.

How the authors handled the data: How many nucleated cells were present was estimated from reference gene primer amplification. The table came from immunoSEQ multiplex PCR; TCRdb's copy has only in-frame clones and leaves some out. V, J and clone size are taken as reported in that table, and D and trimming were inferred from the DNA itself. The sample lists 150,000 to 200,000 clones; around 87% were seen once. Germline CDR1 reads SGHVS; CDR2 reads FNYEAQ. The V end was cut by 0 bases, the J end by 4 bases, with 3 bases between. The CDR3 has 12 residues. Sequencing used peripheral blood. The source of this sequence is a man aged 35 to 55 with active or convalescent COVID-19. The V and J genes are TRBV7-6 and TRBJ2-5; D uncertain. The CDR3 protein is CASSLALETQYF. DNA for the CDR3: TGTGCCAGCAGCTTAGCTCTAGAGACCCAGTACTTC.